The next 18 T cell receptor beta chains were all read from a single sample in a study of cytomegalovirus exposure and HLA in healthy donors. PCR amplification relied on 60 Vbeta primers (plus 13 Jbeta primers). TCRdb's table, derived via immunoSEQ multiplex PCR, lists solely in-frame clones and lacks some. Found here are approximately 120,000 clones, 70% to 85% of them singletons; the top ten hold 9.5% to 15%. The specimen was PBMCs. These receptors came from a woman aged 40 to 49 in good health and CMV-seropositive.

The table lists this clone with a count of one. This sequence joins TRBV19 and TRBJ1-1; the match to TRBD1 covers 9 bases. Losses at the gene ends were 0 bases for V and 1 base for J; bases not matched to a gene: 9. This CDR3 is built from 18 residues. Germline CDR1 and CDR2: LNHDA and SQIVND (reference sequence). CDR3 sequence: CASSIESITGGENTEAFF. In DNA, the CDR3 is TGTGCCAGTAGTATAGAATCAATAACAGGGGGCGAGAACACTGAAGCTTTCTTT. Filled out from reference TRBV19 and TRBJ1-1, the complete variable domain reads DGGITQSPKYLFRKEGQNVTLSCEQNLNHDAMYWYRQDPGQGLRLIYYSQIVNDFQKGDIAEGYSVSREKKESFPLTVTSAQKNPTAFYLCASSIESITGGENTEAFFGQGTRLTVV.

This chain links TRBV5-1 with TRBJ2-1, with TRBD2 as a possible D gene (6 bases). V lost 3 bases to trimming and J lost 6 bases, with 7 bases between them. CDR1 and CDR2 (germline): SGHRS, YFSETQ. This CDR3 region has 12 residues. DNA of the CDR3: TGCGCCAGCAGCTCTAGCGTCAATGAGCAGTTCTTC. It translates to CASSSSVNEQFF.

V and J are TRBV7-2 and TRBJ2-7, with 7 positions matching TRBD1. Germline-derived CDR1 and CDR2 are SGHTA and FQGNSA. The CDR3 loop spans 14 amino acids. The junction had 3 bases not matched to a gene; V was cut back by 0 bases and J by 4 bases. The CDR3 DNA reads as TGTGCCAGCAGCTTAGCGACAGGGAAATACGAGCAGTACTTC. This codes for CASSLATGKYEQYF.

The chain joins TRBV6-5 to TRBJ1-5; D unresolved. V was pared by 4 bases and J by 0 bases, with 7 bases between. Per germline, CDR1 MNHEY and CDR2 SVGAGI. The CDR3 contains 14 residues. CDR3 nucleotides: TGTGCCAGCAGTTTGAGATATAGCAATCAGCCCCAGCATTTT. Residues: CASSLRYSNQPQHF.

V gene TRBV4-1 combines with J gene TRBJ2-3; D gene unclear. The V gene's germline CDR1 is MGHRA and CDR2 YSYEKL. V lost 5 bases and J lost 0, with 12 bases in between. This CDR3 contains 15 residues. This CDR3 reads CASSFEPGSTDTQYF. In nucleotides, the CDR3 is TGCGCCAGCAGCTTTGAGCCCGGGAGCACAGATACGCAGTATTTT.

The chain joins TRBV19 to TRBJ2-7; 13 positions agree with TRBD2. Germline CDR1 is LNHDA and CDR2 is SQIVND (reference sequence). This CDR3 is 15 amino acids long. The V gene end was trimmed by 5 bases and the J gene end by 5 bases; junction bases not matched to a gene: 6. The CDR3: CASSVGLAGVNEQYF. CDR3 nucleotides: TGTGCCAGTAGTGTCGGACTAGCGGGAGTCAACGAGCAGTACTTC.

This clone was detected once. The chain recombines TRBV15 with TRBJ2-2, with 10 nucleotides matching TRBD1. With 2 bases clipped from V and 6 bases from J, the junction kept 9 bases outside the gene matches. The CDR3 covers 17 residues. The germline CDR1 and CDR2 sequences are LNHNV and YYDKDF (reference sequence). The CDR3 sequence is CATSRSEGTGVPGELFF. The CDR3 coding sequence is TGTGCCACCAGCAGAAGTGAAGGGACAGGGGTACCCGGGGAGCTGTTTTTT.

The rearrangement links TRBV29-1 to TRBJ1-2; no definite D call. Germline V gene data show CDR1 as SQVTM and CDR2 as ANQGSEA. CDR3 size: 11 residues. Trimming took 4 bases from V and 8 from J, leaving 11 bases between them. The CDR3 loop reads CSVGGVFGYTF. The CDR3 DNA follows: TGCAGCGTTGGCGGGGTCTTCGGCTACACCTTC.

The chain carries TRBV7-2 and TRBJ1-5; TRBD1 matches at 8 bases. J lost 4 bases, V lost 2 bases, and 4 bases had no gene match. The CDR3 is made up of 15 amino acids. Germline V lookup: CDR1 SGHTA, CDR2 FQGNSA. Here the CDR3 reads CASSLRTGRNQPQHF. For the CDR3, the DNA is TGTGCCAGCAGCTTACGGACAGGGCGAAATCAGCCCCAGCATTTT. The whole variable domain, remainder taken from reference TRBV7-2 and TRBJ1-5, is GAGVSQSPSNKVTEKGKDVELRCDPISGHTALYWYRQSLGQGLEFLIYFQGNSAPDKSGLPSDRFSAERTGGSVSTLTIQRTQQEDSAVYLCASSLRTGRNQPQHFGDGTRLSIL.

The V and J genes are TRBV28 and TRBJ2-1; 13 bases agree with TRBD2. Germline V gene sequence: CDR1 MDHEN, CDR2 SYDVKM. After removal of 5 bases from V and 0 bases from J, the junction contained 7 bases not matched to a gene. This CDR3 comprises 18 residues. The CDR3 reads CASSPRGLAGSSYNEQFF. CDR3 nucleotide sequence: TGTGCCAGCAGTCCTCGGGGACTAGCGGGGAGCTCCTACAATGAGCAGTTCTTC.

The genes are TRBV5-4 and TRBJ1-5; TRBD1 agrees at 11 bases. V shed 4 bases and J 6 bases; nucleotides not matched to a gene: 6. From germline, CDR1 is SGHNT and CDR2 YYREEE (reference sequence). There are 15 residues in the CDR3. The chain's CDR3 is CASSVRDRGFQPQHF. For the CDR3, the DNA is TGTGCCAGCAGCGTCCGGGACAGGGGGTTTCAGCCCCAGCATTTT.

The rearrangement links TRBV28 to TRBJ1-4, with TRBD1 matching over 7 bases. This CDR3 has 15 residues. Trimming removed 7 bases from V and 10 bases from J; junction bases left unmatched: 15. CDR1 MDHEN and CDR2 SYDVKM come from the germline V gene. CDR3 bases: TGTGCCAGCAAGGGGGCAGGGGCGAACCCGGGAAAACTGTTTTTT. Amino acids: CASKGAGANPGKLFF.

The chain employs TRBV6-4 and TRBJ2-7; tentatively, D is TRBD2 (6 bases). V lost 0 bases, J lost 2 bases, and 17 bases lay in between. The CDR3 has 17 residues. CDR1 MRHNA and CDR2 SNTAGT come from the germline V gene. The CDR3 region has the DNA TGTGCCAGCAGTGACTCGACTCGCGGGGATCCCGCCTACGAGCAGTACTTC. This codes for CASSDSTRGDPAYEQYF.

The J gene is TRBJ2-1, the V gene TRBV7-3; 8 bases line up with TRBD2. This CDR3 spans 14 amino acids. Germline lookup yields CDR1 SGHTA and CDR2 FQGTGA. V shed 4 bases, J shed 4 bases, and the junction held 3 bases outside the gene matches. The CDR3 DNA reads TGTGCCAGCAGCTCGACTAGCGCTTACAATGAGCAGTTCTTC. Its protein is CASSSTSAYNEQFF.

This clone was seen more than once but under ten times. The chain combines TRBV11-2 with TRBJ1-4, with no clear D. The V and J ends lost 2 bases and 5 bases respectively, with 15 bases between them. CDR1 is SGHAT and CDR2 is FQNNGV in the germline V gene. The CDR3 spans 16 residues. Here the CDR3 DNA reads TGTGCCAGCAGCTTAAATAACGGAGCGGGGAATGAAAAACTGTTTTTT. Translated, it gives CASSLNNGAGNEKLFF.

This chain joins TRBV5-4 and TRBJ2-1, with 7 bases identical to TRBD2. This CDR3 comprises 16 residues. V trimming: 0 bases; J trimming: 0 bases; junction bases outside the gene matches: 3. CDR1 and CDR2 from the germline V gene are SGHNT and YYREEE (reference sequence). CDR3 sequence reads: CASSLVGGGSYNEQFF. The DNA for the CDR3 is TGTGCCAGCAGCTTGGTTGGCGGGGGCTCCTACAATGAGCAGTTCTTC.

The chain has TRBV25-1 and TRBJ1-2, with a possible D match to TRBD1 (5 bases). The germline V gene encodes CDR1 MGHDK and CDR2 SYGVNS. The CDR3 consists of 13 residues. V lost 7 bases to trimming and J lost 5 bases, with 14 bases between them. CDR3 nucleotides: TGTGCCAGCATAGCAAGTGGGGGGTATGGCTACACCTTC. Protein product: CASIASGGYGYTF.

The chain recombines TRBV30 with TRBJ1-2; D call uncertain. The CDR3 extends over 13 amino acids. CDR1 is GTSNPN and CDR2 is SVGIG in the germline V gene (reference sequence). Between the trimmed V and J ends, which lost 1 base and 10 bases, there was a span of 16 bases. The CDR3 loop reads CAWSAVNYLDYTF. CDR3 DNA: TGTGCCTGGAGTGCAGTGAATTATCTAGACTACACCTTC.